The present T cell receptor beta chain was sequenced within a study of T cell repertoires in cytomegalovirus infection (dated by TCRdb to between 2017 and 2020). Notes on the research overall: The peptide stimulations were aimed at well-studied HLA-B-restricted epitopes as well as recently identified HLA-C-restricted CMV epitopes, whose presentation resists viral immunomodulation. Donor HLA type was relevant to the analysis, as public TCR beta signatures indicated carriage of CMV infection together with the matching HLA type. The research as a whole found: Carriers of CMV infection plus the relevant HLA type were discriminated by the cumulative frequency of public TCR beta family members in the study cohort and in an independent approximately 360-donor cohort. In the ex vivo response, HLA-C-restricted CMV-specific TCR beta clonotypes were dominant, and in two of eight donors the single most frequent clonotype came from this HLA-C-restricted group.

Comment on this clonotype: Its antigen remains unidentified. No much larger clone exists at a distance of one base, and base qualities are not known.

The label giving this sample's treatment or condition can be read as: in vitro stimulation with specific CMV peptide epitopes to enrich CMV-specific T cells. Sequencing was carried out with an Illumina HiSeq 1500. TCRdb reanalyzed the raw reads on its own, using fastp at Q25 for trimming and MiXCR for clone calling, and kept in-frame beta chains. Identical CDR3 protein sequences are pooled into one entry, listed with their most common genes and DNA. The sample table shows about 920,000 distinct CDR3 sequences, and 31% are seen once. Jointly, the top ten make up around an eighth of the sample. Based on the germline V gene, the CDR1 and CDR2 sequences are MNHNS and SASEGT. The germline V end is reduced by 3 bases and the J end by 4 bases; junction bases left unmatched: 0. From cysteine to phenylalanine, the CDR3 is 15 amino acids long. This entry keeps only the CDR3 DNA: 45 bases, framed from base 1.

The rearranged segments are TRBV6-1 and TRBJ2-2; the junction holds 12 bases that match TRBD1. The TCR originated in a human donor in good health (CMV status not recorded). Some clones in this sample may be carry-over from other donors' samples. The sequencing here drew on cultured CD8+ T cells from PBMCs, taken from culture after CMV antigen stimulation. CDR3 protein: CASSEGQGATGELFF. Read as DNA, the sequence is TGTGCCAGCAGTGAGGGACAGGGGGCCACCGGGGAGCTGTTTTTT.